A selection of T cell receptor beta chains follows, all from one sample in a study of blood T cell repertoires in COVID-19. The repertoire was sequenced with immunoSEQ multiplex PCR; TCRdb's copy has only in-frame clones and lacks some. The sample includes 310,000 or so clones, 87% of them seen just once. The sample comprised peripheral blood. Source of these receptors: a woman aged 50 to 60 who had recovered from COVID-19. Each CDR3 is given with its conserved first and last residue. A D gene is named only where the DNA matches it firmly. The size of a clone is reported for some rows only, either as once, few or many, or as a class for expanded clones.

CDR3 protein	CDR3 DNA	V gene	D gene	clone size	J gene
CAWSAQGEQYF	TGTGCCTGGAGTGCACAGGGCGAGCAGTACTTC	TRBV30	-	few	TRBJ2-7
CASSPSWTDGYTF	TGCGCCAGCAGCCCCTCCTGGACAGATGGCTACACCTTC	TRBV5-1	-	-	TRBJ1-2
CASSWDKLGTNEKLFF	TGTGCCAGCAGCTGGGACAAATTAGGCACTAATGAAAAACTGTTTTTT	TRBV13	-	-	TRBJ1-4
CATSRERQGFGGGYTF	TGTGCCACCAGCAGAGAGAGACAGGGGTTCGGGGGTGGCTACACCTTC	TRBV15	TRBD1	-	TRBJ1-2
CASSLRPSGVGDTQYF	TGTGCCAGCAGCTTGAGGCCTAGCGGGGTAGGAGATACGCAGTATTTT	TRBV5-5	TRBD2	-	TRBJ2-3
CASSPPTGAYSNQPQHF	TGTGCCAGCTCACCACCGACAGGCGCCTATAGCAATCAGCCCCAGCATTTT	TRBV18	-	-	TRBJ1-5
CASGLGQRTDTQYF	TGTGCTAGTGGTTTGGGACAGCGCACAGATACGCAGTATTTT	TRBV12-5	-	-	TRBJ2-3
CASSQDRTGGGGNTEAFF	TGTGCCAGCAGCCAAGATCGGACAGGGGGCGGGGGGAACACTGAAGCTTTCTTT	TRBV4-2	TRBD1	-	TRBJ1-1
CAWSVSGGNTIYF	TGTGCCTGGAGTGTATCGGGGGGGAACACCATATATTTT	TRBV30	-	-	TRBJ1-3
CASSLAVAVGRSSYNSPLHF	TGTGCCAGCAGCTTAGCGGTGGCTGTTGGCCGGAGCTCCTATAATTCACCCCTCCACTTT	TRBV7-6	-	-	TRBJ1-6
CASSYFSGNQPQHF	TGTGCCAGCAGTTATTTTTCGGGGAATCAGCCCCAGCATTTT	TRBV6-2/TRBV6-3	-	-	TRBJ1-5
CSVELYNHRGLNTGELFF	TGCAGCGTTGAACTCTACAACCACAGGGGGCTCAACACCGGGGAGCTGTTTTTT	TRBV29-1	TRBD1	once	TRBJ2-2
CASSLSWPNTGELFF	TGTGCCAGCAGCTTATCTTGGCCAAACACCGGGGAGCTGTTTTTT	TRBV13	-	-	TRBJ2-2
CASSSLQTGGFYEQYF	TGTGCCAGCAGTTCCCTCCAGACAGGGGGATTTTACGAGCAGTACTTC	TRBV27	TRBD1	-	TRBJ2-7
CASSNRVDNEQFF	TGTGCCAGCAGCAACAGGGTGGATAATGAGCAGTTCTTC	TRBV12-3/TRBV12-4	-	-	TRBJ2-1
CASALQETQYF	TGCGCCAGCGCCCTACAAGAGACCCAGTACTTC	TRBV5-1	-	-	TRBJ2-5
CASSWTSGDYEQYF	TGTGCCAGCAGTTGGACTAGCGGAGACTACGAGCAGTACTTC	TRBV28	TRBD2	-	TRBJ2-7
CASSIDRAGNQPQHF	TGTGCCAGCAGTATCGACAGGGCGGGCAATCAGCCCCAGCATTTT	TRBV6-5	TRBD1	once	TRBJ1-5
CASSPSSGRIFNEQFF	TGTGCCAGCAGCCCCTCGAGCGGGAGAATCTTCAATGAGCAGTTCTTC	TRBV5-4	TRBD2	few	TRBJ2-1
CASSRPGNSYEQYF	TGTGCCAGCAGCCGACCGGGGAATTCCTACGAGCAGTACTTC	TRBV27	-	-	TRBJ2-7
CASSYGQGNYHEQYF	TGTGCCAGCAGTTACGGGCAGGGGAACTACCACGAGCAGTACTTC	TRBV6-2/TRBV6-3	-	-	TRBJ2-7
CASSLMFRDGYTF	TGTGCCAGCAGCTTAATGTTCCGGGATGGCTACACCTTC	TRBV7-2	-	once	TRBJ1-2
CASRTRANYGYTF	TGTGCCAGTAGGACGAGGGCGAACTATGGCTACACCTTC	TRBV19	-	-	TRBJ1-2
CASSYGQGIGSTF	TGTGCCAGCAGTTACGGGCAGGGAATTGGTTCCACCTTC	TRBV6-2/TRBV6-3	-	-	TRBJ1-2
CASSTLLYNEQFF	TGTGCCAGCAGTACTCTTCTCTACAATGAGCAGTTCTTC	TRBV27	-	-	TRBJ2-1
CASSQVRLAATGELFF	TGTGCCAGCAGCCAAGTACGACTAGCGGCCACCGGGGAGCTGTTTTTT	TRBV3-1/TRBV3-2	TRBD2	-	TRBJ2-2
CASSERAGGYGYTF	TGTGCCAGCAGTGAGCGCGCAGGTGGCTATGGCTACACCTTC	TRBV2	-	-	TRBJ1-2
CASSLGGGYNEQFF	TGCGCCAGCAGCTTGGGCGGAGGATATAATGAGCAGTTCTTC	TRBV5-1	-	-	TRBJ2-1
CASSRLVPNEQYF	TGTGCCAGCAGCCGCCTAGTTCCCAACGAGCAGTACTTC	TRBV5-4	-	-	TRBJ2-7
CSVDVAATDTQYF	TGCAGCGTTGATGTAGCGGCCACAGATACGCAGTATTTT	TRBV29-1	-	-	TRBJ2-3
CASSQDWDSEQYF	TGTGCCAGCAGCCAAGATTGGGACAGCGAGCAGTACTTC	TRBV3-1/TRBV3-2	TRBD1	-	TRBJ2-7
CASSLRVYSSYNEQFF	TGTGCCAGCAGCTTAAGAGTATACAGCTCCTACAATGAGCAGTTCTTC	TRBV7-8	-	-	TRBJ2-1
CASSEVVGLGIETQYF	TGTGCCAGCAGTGAAGTTGTGGGACTAGGTATAGAGACCCAGTACTTC	TRBV6-1	TRBD2	-	TRBJ2-5
CASTLTPRRGDTQYF	TGTGCCAGCACATTAACCCCCCGAAGGGGAGATACGCAGTATTTT	TRBV28	-	-	TRBJ2-3
CASSIGQFNGELFF	TGTGCCAGTAGTATTGGACAGTTCAACGGGGAGCTGTTTTTT	TRBV19	-	-	TRBJ2-2
CASSPRRDYNEQFF	TGTGCCAGCAGCCCTAGGCGGGACTACAATGAGCAGTTCTTC	TRBV3-1/TRBV3-2	-	once	TRBJ2-1
CAISESPRGETQYF	TGTGCCATCAGTGAGTCCCCTAGAGGCGAGACCCAGTACTTC	TRBV10-3	-	-	TRBJ2-5
CASSLGLAGAHEQYF	TGTGCCAGCAGTTTGGGACTAGCGGGAGCCCACGAGCAGTACTTC	TRBV6-5	TRBD2	few	TRBJ2-7
CASSSRTGGRNQPQHF	TGTGCCAGCAGCTCGAGGACAGGGGGAAGAAATCAGCCCCAGCATTTT	TRBV6-2/TRBV6-3	TRBD1	-	TRBJ1-5
CASSPSTSGRFQAGELFF	TGTGCCAGCAGCCCATCTACTAGCGGGAGGTTTCAAGCCGGGGAGCTGTTTTTT	TRBV4-2	TRBD2	-	TRBJ2-2
CASSIDPRQGFGQPQHF	TGTGCCAGTAGTATCGACCCTCGACAGGGGTTCGGTCAGCCCCAGCATTTT	TRBV19	TRBD1	-	TRBJ1-5
CASSLSRVSFDTEAFF	TGTGCCAGCAGTTTAAGCAGGGTTTCTTTTGACACTGAAGCTTTCTTT	TRBV27	-	-	TRBJ1-1
CASSQVGLAETQYF	TGTGCCAGCAGCCAAGTTGGGCTGGCGGAGACCCAGTACTTC	TRBV4-2	-	-	TRBJ2-5
CASSLDRGQYYGYTF	TGTGCCAGCAGCCTCGACAGGGGGCAGTACTATGGCTACACCTTC	TRBV5-4	TRBD1	once	TRBJ1-2
CAISEKVDRVISGNTIYF	TGTGCCATCAGTGAGAAGGTCGACAGGGTGATTTCTGGAAACACCATATATTTT	TRBV10-3	TRBD1	-	TRBJ1-3
CASSTEQGIMNTEAFF	TGTGCCAGCAGCACTGAACAGGGGATTATGAACACTGAAGCTTTCTTT	TRBV5-4	TRBD1	-	TRBJ1-1
CASTLQPNTGELFF	TGTGCCAGCACTTTACAGCCGAACACCGGGGAGCTGTTTTTT	TRBV7-2	-	-	TRBJ2-2
CASSLSAGHEQYF	TGTGCCAGCAGCTTAAGCGCGGGACACGAGCAGTACTTC	TRBV7-2	-	-	TRBJ2-7
CASSSGTSGEQETQYF	TGTGCCAGCAGCTCGGGGACTAGCGGGGAACAAGAGACCCAGTACTTC	TRBV11-3	TRBD2	-	TRBJ2-5
CASIAGYGYTF	TGCGCCAGCATCGCGGGCTACGGCTACACCTTC	TRBV10-1	-	-	TRBJ1-2
CASSVGQGTSTQETQYF	TGTGCCAGCAGCGTGGGACAGGGAACATCAACACAAGAGACCCAGTACTTC	TRBV7-9	TRBD1	-	TRBJ2-5
CASSVSFYTGELFF	TGTGCCAGCAGCGTATCTTTTTACACCGGGGAGCTGTTTTTT	TRBV9	-	-	TRBJ2-2